A selection of T cell receptor beta chains follows, all from one sample in a study of cytomegalovirus exposure and HLA in healthy donors. The repertoire was sequenced with immunoSEQ multiplex PCR; TCRdb's copy has only in-frame clones and lacks some. In the table there are 110,000 to 150,000 clones, about 79% of which are singletons. Specimen: PBMCs. These receptors all come from a male donor in good health and CMV-seronegative. CDR3s include the opening cysteine and the closing phenylalanine or tryptophan. The D gene is left open where the match is weak. Where a row states a size, it is once, few, many or the class of an expanded clone; other rows omit it.

V	J	size	D	DNA	CDR3
TRBV29-1	TRBJ2-1	.	.	TGCAGCGTTGAACCGGACAATGAGCAGTTCTTC	CSVEPDNEQFF
TRBV19	TRBJ1-1	few	TRBD1	TGTGCCAGTAGGCTAAAACAGGGGGCCACTGAAGCTTTCTTT	CASRLKQGATEAFF
TRBV27	TRBJ2-1	few	TRBD2	TGTGCCAGCAGTTTCATCAGCGGGGGGAGCGATGAGCAGTTCTTC	CASSFISGGSDEQFF
TRBV6-1	TRBJ1-2	.	TRBD1	TGTGCCAGCAGTGAGCGGAACAGGGGATACGGCTACACCTTC	CASSERNRGYGYTF
TRBV4-3	TRBJ1-4	.	.	TGCGCCAGCAGCCAAGTTGAGGGCCCAGAAAAACTGTTTTTT	CASSQVEGPEKLFF
TRBV14	TRBJ2-5	.	TRBD2	TGTGCCAGCAGCCAAGAATTCCGCCCTAGCGGGAAACAAGAGACCCAGTACTTC	CASSQEFRPSGKQETQYF
TRBV2	TRBJ2-5	once	TRBD2	TGTGCCAGCAGTGAGGGGGGACTAGCCGGAGAGACCCAGTACTTC	CASSEGGLAGETQYF
TRBV5-8	TRBJ1-2	.	TRBD1	TGTGCCAGCCGTTTCACTGCCGGGACAGAGACGAAATATGGCTACACCTTC	CASRFTAGTETKYGYTF
TRBV7-9	TRBJ1-2	.	TRBD1	TGTGCCAGCAGCTTAGCGTTGACAGGGGCTAACTATGGCTACCCCTTC	CASSLALTGANYGYPF
TRBV4-3	TRBJ1-1	.	.	TGCGCCAGCAGCCAAGAGTTCGCGGGGTTACGCACTGAAGCTTTCTTT	CASSQEFAGLRTEAFF
TRBV2	TRBJ1-2	.	.	TGTGCCAGCAGTTCCCGGACAACATGGAGTGGCTACACCTTC	CASSSRTTWSGYTF
TRBV5-1	TRBJ1-2	.	.	TGCGCCAGCAGCTTGGTCCCAGGGGATTTCGGCTACACCTTC	CASSLVPGDFGYTF
TRBV5-4	TRBJ1-5	.	TRBD1	TGTGCCAGCAGCTTGACACCCGGGACAGGGGGACAGCCCCAGCATTTT	CASSLTPGTGGQPQHF
TRBV18	TRBJ2-7	few	TRBD1	TGTGCCAGCTCACGCGACAGGGGGCCCACGCGCGAGCAGTACTTC	CASSRDRGPTREQYF
TRBV6-6	TRBJ2-7	.	TRBD2	TGTGCCAGCAGTTACAGCGGTAGCGGGGGAACCTACGAGCAGTACTTC	CASSYSGSGGTYEQYF
TRBV5-1	TRBJ1-2	.	.	TGCGCCAGCAGCTTGGTCCCGGGACAAATGAACTATGGCTACACCTTC	CASSLVPGQMNYGYTF
TRBV5-1	TRBJ1-5	.	.	TGCGCCAGCAGCCAAGGAGAAAGCAATCAGCCCCAGCATTTT	CASSQGESNQPQHF
TRBV19	TRBJ1-1	.	.	TGTGCCAGTAGTGCAGGGCGGGGCACTGAAGCTTTCTTT	CASSAGRGTEAFF
TRBV28	TRBJ2-6	.	.	.	CASSSSGQGFGGANVLTF
TRBV2	TRBJ1-1	.	TRBD1	TGTGCCAGCAGACGGGACAGAAGCATGAACACTGAAGCTTTCTTT	CASRRDRSMNTEAFF
TRBV27	TRBJ2-7	once	TRBD1	TGTGCCAGCAGTCCGAGAGGACAGGGGTGGTTTCCCTACGAGCAGTACTTC	CASSPRGQGWFPYEQYF
TRBV6-5	TRBJ2-2	.	.	TGTGCCAGCAGTTCCACCGACAGAGCGAACACCGGGGAGCTGTTTTTT	CASSSTDRANTGELFF
TRBV6-1	TRBJ2-1	few	TRBD2	TGTGCCAGCAGGAGAATGGGAGGGTCCAATGAGCAGTTCTTC	CASRRMGGSNEQFF
TRBV27	TRBJ1-5	.	TRBD1	TGTGCCAGCAGGCTACAGGGGAATCAGCCCCAGCATTTT	CASRLQGNQPQHF
TRBV7-8	TRBJ2-7	.	.	TGTGCCAGCAGCCCCTTCGCGGGGCAGTACTTC	CASSPFAGQYF
TRBV19	TRBJ2-5	.	.	TGTGCCAGTAGTATTTCCGAGAGCTACCAAGAGACCCAGTACTTC	CASSISESYQETQYF
TRBV30	TRBJ2-3	.	.	TGTGCCTGGAGTGGGATCGGACTCGGAACAGATACGCAGTATTTT	CAWSGIGLGTDTQYF
TRBV13	TRBJ2-7	.	.	TGTGCCAGCAGCTCCCTTAGCCACGAGCAGTACTTC	CASSSLSHEQYF
TRBV7-2	TRBJ2-7	.	.	TGTGCCAGCACCCAAACCACGCGGCGAATCCCGCTCTACGAGCAGTACTTC	CASTQTTRRIPLYEQYF
TRBV7-2	TRBJ1-2	.	.	TGTGCCAGCAGCTTAGGACAGAACTATGGCTACACCTTC	CASSLGQNYGYTF
TRBV30	TRBJ1-1	.	.	TGTGCCTGGAGTGTAGGAGGGCCGAACACTGAAGCTTTCTTT	CAWSVGGPNTEAFF
TRBV30	TRBJ2-7	.	TRBD1	TGTGCCTGGGACAGGGTCGGCTACGAGCAGTACTTC	CAWDRVGYEQYF
TRBV5-5	TRBJ1-4	.	.	TGTGCCAGCAGCGTTCCGGGGGTAGCTAATGAAAAACTGTTTTTT	CASSVPGVANEKLFF
TRBV9	TRBJ2-3	.	TRBD2	TGTGCCAGCAGCCGGACTAGCGGGAGCACAGATACGCAGTATTTT	CASSRTSGSTDTQYF
TRBV5-6	TRBJ1-5	.	TRBD1	TGTGCCAGCAGCTCCAACTGGGACAGGGCACGTTGGGGCAATCAGCCCCAGCATTTT	CASSSNWDRARWGNQPQHF
TRBV4-1	TRBJ1-4	.	.	TGCGCCAGCAGCCAAGATAGGCAGGGAGAAAAACTGTTTTTT	CASSQDRQGEKLFF
TRBV12-5	TRBJ2-7	.	.	TGTGCTAGTGGCGCGGCGAAAGTGGCGGGGAACTCCTACGAGCAGTACTTC	CASGAAKVAGNSYEQYF
TRBV7-9	TRBJ2-7	.	.	TGTGCCAGCGGAGGGAGATCCTACGAGCAGTACTTC	CASGGRSYEQYF
TRBV7-8	TRBJ2-5	few	.	TGTGCCAGCAGCCCAAGGGTTGGACTACAAGAGACCCAGTACTTC	CASSPRVGLQETQYF
TRBV7-2	TRBJ1-4	.	TRBD1	TGTGCCAGCAGCTTGGGCGGGACAGAGAATGAAAAACTGTTTTTT	CASSLGGTENEKLFF